One sample yielded the 22 T cell receptor beta chains listed below, sequenced in a study of blood T cell repertoires in COVID-19. Generated by immunoSEQ multiplex PCR, the TCRdb table keeps only in-frame clones and is missing some. The sample comprises around 280,000 clones, 87% of which are singletons, and about 5.5% rests with the top ten. The specimen was PBMCs or T cells enriched from blood (not recorded which). These receptors were obtained from a woman aged 40 to 49 who had recovered from COVID-19.

The rearrangement links TRBV7-3 to TRBJ2-3; 12 bases align to TRBD2. Germline-derived CDR1 and CDR2 are SGHTA and FQGTGA. This CDR3 comprises 17 residues. With V trimmed by 8 bases and J by 4 bases, 13 bases remained unmatched. The DNA of the CDR3 is TGTGCCAGCCCGAGACTAGCGGGAGTTCGTCACGCAGATACGCAGTATTTT. Translated, it gives CASPRLAGVRHADTQYF.

The chain uses TRBV2 and TRBJ1-1; D unclear. V lost 2 bases and J lost 1, with 5 bases in between. CDR1 and CDR2 from the germline V gene are SNHLY and FYNNEI. The CDR3 sequence is 13 residues long. The CDR3 protein is CASSEMRNTEAFF. The CDR3 DNA sequence: TGTGCCAGCAGTGAAATGCGGAACACTGAAGCTTTCTTT.

The V gene is TRBV4-3, the J gene TRBJ1-6; 10 bases map to TRBD1. Looked up from germline, CDR1 is LGHNA and CDR2 is YSLEER. The CDR3 has 18 amino acids. Unmatched junction bases numbered 3, after V lost 0 bases and J lost 1 base. The CDR3 region has the DNA TGCGCCAGCAGCCAAGACCGGACAGGGGGATCCTATAATTCACCCCTCCACTTT. Amino acid sequence: CASSQDRTGGSYNSPLHF.

The chain combines TRBV7-2 with TRBJ2-3; 8 bases line up with TRBD2. Germline assignment: CDR1 SGHTA and CDR2 FQGNSA. The V segment lost 2 bases and the J segment 1 base; nucleotides outside the gene matches: 5. This CDR3 is 16 amino acids long. CDR3 sequence reads: CASSLLLADRTDTQYF. CDR3 DNA sequence: TGTGCCAGCAGCTTATTACTAGCGGACCGCACAGATACGCAGTATTTT.

Written as DNA, the CDR3 is TGTGCCAGCAGCGTCGGGACTACCTACAATGAGCAGTTCTTC. Residues: CASSVGTTYNEQFF. The J gene is TRBJ2-1, the V gene TRBV5-4; 7 nucleotides match TRBD2. The CDR3 has 14 residues. Trimming cost V 4 bases and J 2 bases; bases outside gene matches: 3. Germline V gene lookup returns CDR1 SGHNT and CDR2 YYREEE (reference sequence).

V usage is TRBV27 and J usage is TRBJ2-1; 7 positions agree with TRBD2. This CDR3 is 16 amino acids long. The V segment lost 2 bases and the J segment 5 bases; nucleotides outside the gene matches: 9. Germline values: CDR1 MNHEY, CDR2 SMNVEV (reference sequence). CDR3 sequence reads: CASSLIGSGKDNEQFF. The CDR3 coding sequence is TGTGCCAGCAGTTTAATTGGGAGCGGGAAGGACAATGAGCAGTTCTTC.

The CDR3 protein is CASSPRGGARQETQYF. The CDR3 coding sequence is TGCGCCAGCAGCCCCCGAGGGGGAGCTAGACAAGAGACCCAGTACTTC. The chain has TRBV4-1 and TRBJ2-5; tentative D call: TRBD1 (6 bases). Germline CDR1 MGHRA, CDR2 YSYEKL. V dropped 4 bases and J dropped 2 bases, with 17 bases sitting between them. This CDR3 is 16 amino acids long.

The chain joins TRBV5-1 to TRBJ1-6, with a tentative D call TRBD1 (5 bases). This CDR3 has 12 residues. The germline gives CDR1 SGHRS, CDR2 YFSETQ. V was cut by 1 base and J by 15 bases, with 11 bases left in between. CDR3 sequence (DNA): TGCGCCAGCAGCTTGCAGGGCCTGGTCCTCCACTTT. It translates to CASSLQGLVLHF.

This chain joins TRBV7-9 and TRBJ2-5, with 8 positions matching TRBD1. V shed 1 base, J shed 4 bases, and the junction held 8 bases outside the gene matches. The CDR3 is 16 residues long. Germline CDR1 is SEHNR and CDR2 is FQNEAQ (reference sequence). The DNA of the CDR3 is TGTGCCAGCAGCTTAGGGGCTACAGGGGGAGGAGAGACCCAGTACTTC. Translation gives CASSLGATGGGETQYF.

This clone was seen a handful of times. This chain joins TRBV6-5 and TRBJ2-1; TRBD2 agrees at 10 bases. Germline CDR1 MNHEY, CDR2 SVGAGI. There are 15 residues in the CDR3. V lost 6 bases, J lost 7 bases, and 9 bases stayed unmatched. The CDR3 nucleotides read TGTGCCAGCAGCCTCACTAGCGGGATCAATAATGAGCAGTTCTTC. Translation gives CASSLTSGINNEQFF.

This chain links TRBV19 with TRBJ2-1; no clear D. The germline gives CDR1 LNHDA, CDR2 SQIVND (reference sequence). The germline V and J ends were trimmed by 1 base and 9 bases, with 13 bases remaining between them. This CDR3 spans 14 amino acids. In DNA, the CDR3 is TGTGCCAGTAGTATAGTCTCCAGGATGGGTGAGCAGTTCTTC. This translates into CASSIVSRMGEQFF. Combining the CDR3 with reference TRBV19 and TRBJ2-1 gives the whole variable domain DGGITQSPKYLFRKEGQNVTLSCEQNLNHDAMYWYRQDPGQGLRLIYYSQIVNDFQKGDIAEGYSVSREKKESFPLTVTSAQKNPTAFYLCASSIVSRMGEQFFGPGTRLTVL.

The rearrangement links TRBV5-1 to TRBJ1-4, with D maybe TRBD1 (6 bases). Between the trimmed V and J ends, which lost 3 bases and 5 bases, there was a span of 14 bases. Per germline, CDR1 SGHRS and CDR2 YFSETQ. The CDR3 contains 15 residues. The CDR3 sequence: CASSSLTGGNEKLFF. The CDR3 DNA reads as TGCGCCAGCAGCTCACTGACAGGTGGGAATGAAAAACTGTTTTTT.

V and J are TRBV19 and TRBJ2-7, with 9 bases that match TRBD1. The CDR3 extends over 15 amino acids. Trimming cost V 5 bases and J 7 bases; bases outside gene matches: 12. Germline V gene sequence: CDR1 LNHDA, CDR2 SQIVND (reference sequence). The CDR3 loop reads CASSAGTGYGWEQYF. The DNA for the CDR3 is TGTGCCAGTAGTGCCGGGACAGGGTATGGATGGGAGCAGTACTTC.

The chain has TRBV6-5 and TRBJ2-5; TRBD1 might be the D (6 bases). Trimming took 6 bases from V and 1 from J, leaving 9 bases between them. Germline CDR1 is MNHEY and CDR2 is SVGAGI. The CDR3 runs to 13 residues. For the CDR3, the DNA is TGTGCCAGCAGGCGACAGGCCCAAGAGACCCAGTACTTC. This encodes CASRRQAQETQYF.

The gene calls are TRBV7-2 and TRBJ2-1, with D possibly being TRBD1 (8 bases). Trimming cost V 5 bases and J 9 bases, with 17 bases left between them. This CDR3 contains 14 residues. CDR1 and CDR2 from the germline V gene are SGHTA and FQGNSA. Here the CDR3 DNA reads TGTGCCAGCAGCCTACAGGGGGGGGCGGGTGAGCAGTTCTTC. Its translation: CASSLQGGAGEQFF.

The chain is built from TRBV16 and TRBJ1-1, with 8 bases that match TRBD1. Trimming at V came to 2 bases and at J to 5 bases, leaving 1 base not matched to a gene. CDR3 length equals 13 residues. Germline assignment: CDR1 KGHSY and CDR2 FQNENV. CDR3 nucleotides: TGTGCCAGCAGCCAAAACAGGGGGACTGAAGCTTTCTTT. Encoded protein: CASSQNRGTEAFF.

This sequence joins TRBV5-1 and TRBJ2-5; D unclear. Trimming pared 0 bases from V and 3 bases from J, leaving 6 bases between. The length of the CDR3 is 13 residues. The germline V gene encodes CDR1 SGHRS and CDR2 YFSETQ. Here the CDR3 reads CASSLAPEETQYF. The DNA of the CDR3 is TGCGCCAGCAGCTTGGCCCCAGAAGAGACCCAGTACTTC.

This CDR3 reads CATQGTSGIDEQFF. The CDR3 DNA follows: TGTGCCACCCAGGGGACTAGCGGGATCGATGAGCAGTTCTTC. The chain employs TRBV24-1 and TRBJ2-1, with 13 bases that match TRBD2. Trimming cost V 9 bases and J 8 bases; bases outside gene matches: 6. Germline V gene data show CDR1 as KGHDR and CDR2 as SFDVKD. The CDR3 has 14 residues.

The J gene is TRBJ2-2, the V gene TRBV5-8, with a weak D call TRBD1 (6 bases). The CDR3 totals 15 residues. Per the germline V gene, CDR1 is SGHTS and CDR2 is YDEGEE. The V end lost 2 bases, the J end lost 4 bases, and 12 bases lay between the germline ends. DNA for the CDR3: TGTGCCAGCAGCTTTCAGGGGCCTCCCACCGGGGAGCTGTTTTTT. This sequence encodes CASSFQGPPTGELFF.

This clone has a single count. This chain joins TRBV19 and TRBJ2-5; the match to TRBD1 covers 9 bases. Trimming at V came to 5 bases and at J to 2 bases, leaving 18 bases not matched to a gene. The germline CDR1 and CDR2 sequences are LNHDA and SQIVND (reference sequence). This CDR3 has 19 amino acids. CDR3 protein: CASSGNRGRVSGTQETQYF. The CDR3 region has the DNA TGTGCCAGTAGTGGAAACAGGGGGCGGGTATCAGGGACTCAAGAGACCCAGTACTTC.

V gene TRBV6-2 or TRBV6-3 combines with J gene TRBJ2-7, with 15 bases fitting TRBD2. V lost 3 bases, J lost 5 bases, and 17 bases stayed unmatched. The CDR3 sequence is 20 residues long. CDR1 MNHEY and CDR2 SVGEGT come from the germline V gene. The CDR3 DNA reads TGTGCCAGCAGTTATACCCCGGGACTAGCGGGAGGTAGTCTCCCCAACGAGCAGTACTTC. Its protein product is CASSYTPGLAGGSLPNEQYF.

The table lists this clone with a few counts. The rearrangement links TRBV12-3 or TRBV12-4 to TRBJ1-1; D might be TRBD1 (6 bases). The CDR3 extends over 13 amino acids. The germline V and J ends were trimmed by 6 bases and 0 bases, with 8 bases remaining between them. The CDR3 region is CASRQGLNTEAFF. CDR3 coding DNA: TGTGCCAGCAGACAGGGCCTGAACACTGAAGCTTTCTTT.